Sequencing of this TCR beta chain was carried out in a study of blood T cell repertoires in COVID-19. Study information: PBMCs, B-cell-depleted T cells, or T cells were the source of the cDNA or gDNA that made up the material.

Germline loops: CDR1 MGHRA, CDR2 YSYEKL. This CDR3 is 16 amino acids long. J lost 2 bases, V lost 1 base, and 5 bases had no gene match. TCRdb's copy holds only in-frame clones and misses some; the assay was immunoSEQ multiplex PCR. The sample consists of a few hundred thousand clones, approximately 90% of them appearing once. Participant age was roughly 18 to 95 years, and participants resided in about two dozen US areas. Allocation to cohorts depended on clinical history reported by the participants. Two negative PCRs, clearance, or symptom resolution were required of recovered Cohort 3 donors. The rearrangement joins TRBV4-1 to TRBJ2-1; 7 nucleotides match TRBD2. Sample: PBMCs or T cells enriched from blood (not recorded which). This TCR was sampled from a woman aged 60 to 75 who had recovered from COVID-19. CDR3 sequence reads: CASSQGFGRTYNEQFF. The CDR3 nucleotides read TGCGCCAGCAGCCAAGGATTCGGGAGGACCTACAATGAGCAGTTCTTC.